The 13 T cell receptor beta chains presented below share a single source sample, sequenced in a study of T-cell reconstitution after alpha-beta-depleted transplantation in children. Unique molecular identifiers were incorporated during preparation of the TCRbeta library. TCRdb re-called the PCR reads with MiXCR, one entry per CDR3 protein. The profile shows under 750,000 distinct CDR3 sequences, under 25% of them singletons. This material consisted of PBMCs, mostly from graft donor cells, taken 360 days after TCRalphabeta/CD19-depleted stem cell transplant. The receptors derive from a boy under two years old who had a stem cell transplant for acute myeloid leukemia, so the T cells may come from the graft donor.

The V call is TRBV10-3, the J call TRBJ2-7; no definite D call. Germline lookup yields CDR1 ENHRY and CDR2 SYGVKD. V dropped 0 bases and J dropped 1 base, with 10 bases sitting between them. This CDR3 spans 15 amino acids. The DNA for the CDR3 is TGTGCCATCAGTGAGTCCCACCTATTTTCCTACGAGCAGTACGTC. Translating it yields CAISESHLFSYEQYV.

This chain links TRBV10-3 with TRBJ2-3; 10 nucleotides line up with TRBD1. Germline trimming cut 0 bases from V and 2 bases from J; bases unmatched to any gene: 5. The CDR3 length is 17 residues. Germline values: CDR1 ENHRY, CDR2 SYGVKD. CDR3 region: CAISESVGTGATDTQYF. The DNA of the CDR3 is TGTGCCATCAGTGAGTCCGTCGGGACAGGGGCCACAGATACGCAGTATTTT.

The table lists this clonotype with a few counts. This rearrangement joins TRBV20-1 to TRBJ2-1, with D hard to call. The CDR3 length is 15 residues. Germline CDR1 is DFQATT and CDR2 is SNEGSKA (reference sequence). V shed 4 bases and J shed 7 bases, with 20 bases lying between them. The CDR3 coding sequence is TGCAGTGCTATGCCTACGACATCAAGGACGAATGAGCAGTTCTTC. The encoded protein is CSAMPTTSRTNEQFF.

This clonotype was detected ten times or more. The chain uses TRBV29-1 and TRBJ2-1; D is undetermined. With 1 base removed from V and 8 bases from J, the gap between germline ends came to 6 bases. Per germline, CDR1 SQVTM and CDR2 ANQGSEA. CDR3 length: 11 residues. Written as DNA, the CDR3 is TGCAGCGTTGAAGTGGGTTATGAGCAGTTCTTC. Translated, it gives CSVEVGYEQFF.

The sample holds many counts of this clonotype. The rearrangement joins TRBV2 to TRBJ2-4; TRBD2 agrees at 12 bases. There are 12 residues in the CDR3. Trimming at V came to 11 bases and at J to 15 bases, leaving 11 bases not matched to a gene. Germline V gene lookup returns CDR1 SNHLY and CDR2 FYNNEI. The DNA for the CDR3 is TGTGCCTCCCTAGCGGGGGGGCCTGGTCTGTACTTC. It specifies CASLAGGPGLYF.

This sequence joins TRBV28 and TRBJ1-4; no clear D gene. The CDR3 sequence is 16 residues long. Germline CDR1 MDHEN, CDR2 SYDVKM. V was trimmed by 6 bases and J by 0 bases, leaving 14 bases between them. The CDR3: CASSPLGPTTNEKLFF. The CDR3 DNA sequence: TGTGCCAGCAGCCCCCTTGGACCTACAACTAATGAAAAACTGTTTTTT.

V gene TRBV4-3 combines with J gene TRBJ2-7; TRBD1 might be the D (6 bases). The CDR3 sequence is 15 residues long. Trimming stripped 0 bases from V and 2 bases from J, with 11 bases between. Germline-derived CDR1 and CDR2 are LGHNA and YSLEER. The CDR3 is CASSQDWTVPYEQYF. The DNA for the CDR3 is TGCGCCAGCAGCCAAGACTGGACAGTCCCCTACGAGCAGTACTTC.

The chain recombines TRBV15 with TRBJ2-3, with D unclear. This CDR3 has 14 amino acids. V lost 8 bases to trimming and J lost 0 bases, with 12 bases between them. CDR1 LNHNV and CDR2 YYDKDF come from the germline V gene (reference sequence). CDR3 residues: CATAKPTSTDTQYF. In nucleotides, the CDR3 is TGTGCCACCGCAAAGCCGACTAGCACAGATACGCAGTATTTT.

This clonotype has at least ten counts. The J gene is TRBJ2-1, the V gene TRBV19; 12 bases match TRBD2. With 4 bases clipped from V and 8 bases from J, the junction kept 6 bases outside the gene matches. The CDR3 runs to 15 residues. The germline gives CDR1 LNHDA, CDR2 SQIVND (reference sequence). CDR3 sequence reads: CASSTPSGGAYEQFF. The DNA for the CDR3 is TGTGCCAGTAGTACCCCTAGCGGGGGGGCCTATGAGCAGTTCTTC.

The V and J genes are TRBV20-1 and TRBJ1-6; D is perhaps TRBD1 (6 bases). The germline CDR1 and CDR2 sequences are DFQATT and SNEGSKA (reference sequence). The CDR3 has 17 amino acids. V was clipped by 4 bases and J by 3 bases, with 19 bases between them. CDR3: CSAKSGGQGNYNSPLHF. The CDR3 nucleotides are TGCAGTGCTAAGAGTGGGGGCCAGGGGAACTATAATTCACCCCTCCACTTT.

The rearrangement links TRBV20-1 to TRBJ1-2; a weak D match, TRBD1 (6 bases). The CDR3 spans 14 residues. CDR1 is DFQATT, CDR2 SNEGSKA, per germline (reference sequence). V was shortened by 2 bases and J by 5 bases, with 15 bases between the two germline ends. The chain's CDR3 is CSARQDRGSYGYTF. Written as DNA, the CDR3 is TGCAGTGCTAGACAGGACAGAGGCTCATATGGCTACACCTTC.

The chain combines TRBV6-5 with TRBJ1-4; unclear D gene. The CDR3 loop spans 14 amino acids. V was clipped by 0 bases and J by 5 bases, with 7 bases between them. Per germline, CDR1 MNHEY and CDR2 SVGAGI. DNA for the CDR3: TGTGCCAGCAGTTACTCGAACAGAAATGAAAAACTGTTTTTT. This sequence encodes CASSYSNRNEKLFF.

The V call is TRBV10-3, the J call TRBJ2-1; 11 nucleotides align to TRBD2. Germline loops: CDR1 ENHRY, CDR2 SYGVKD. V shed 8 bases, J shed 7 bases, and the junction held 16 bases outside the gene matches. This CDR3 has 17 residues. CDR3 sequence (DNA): TGTGCCATCGGATCTGATAGCGGGGGGGCCAAATTAAATGAGCAGTTCTTC. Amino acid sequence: CAIGSDSGGAKLNEQFF.